A selection of T cell receptor beta chains follows, all from one sample in a study of blood T cell repertoires in COVID-19. Sequenced by immunoSEQ multiplex PCR; TCRdb stores in-frame clones only, minus some. The data show about 260,000 clones, 80% to 90% seen once. The sample consisted of peripheral blood. These receptors all come from a woman aged 40 to 50 who had recovered from COVID-19. The CDR3 runs from the conserved cysteine through the conserved F or W. A D gene is named only where the DNA matches it firmly. Not every row has a clone size; where given, it reads once, few, many or a size class.

v_call	d_call	clone_size	j_call	cdr3_nt	cdr3_aa
TRBV18	-	-	TRBJ1-5	TGTGCCAGCTCACCCACGGGAGGGACCCAGCATTTT	CASSPTGGTQHF
TRBV7-6	-	-	TRBJ2-7	TGTGCCAGCAGCTTACTGAGGGCAGGGGGGTCCTACGAGCAGTACTTC	CASSLLRAGGSYEQYF
TRBV5-6	-	once	TRBJ1-2	TGTGCCAGCAGCCCTACCGTTCTCTATGGCTACACCTTC	CASSPTVLYGYTF
TRBV6-1	TRBD1	-	TRBJ2-7	TGTGCCAGCAAAGGCAGGGGGCAAGGCGAGCAGTACTTC	CASKGRGQGEQYF
TRBV4-3	-	once	TRBJ1-2	TGCGCCAGCAGCCCAGCCATACGCCACCCAGGCGACTATGGCTACACCTTC	CASSPAIRHPGDYGYTF
TRBV6-1	TRBD2	-	TRBJ2-3	TGTGCCAGCAGTGTTAAGGGACTAGCGTTTTACACAGATACGCAGTATTTT	CASSVKGLAFYTDTQYF
TRBV5-4	-	few	TRBJ1-4	TGTGCCAGCAGCTTGGCCTCAGGGGCGGGTGAAAAACTGTTTTTT	CASSLASGAGEKLFF
TRBV6-5	-	-	TRBJ1-1	TGTGCCAGCAGTTACCTCGGGGCTGAAGCTTTCTTT	CASSYLGAEAFF
TRBV28	TRBD1	-	TRBJ1-2	TGTGCCAGCAGTCGAGGGGGCGTTGACTATGGCTACACCTTC	CASSRGGVDYGYTF
TRBV9	-	-	TRBJ2-3	TGTGCCAGCAGCCCCCGTCCAGGCACAGATACGCAGTATTTT	CASSPRPGTDTQYF
TRBV18	-	-	TRBJ1-3	TGTGCCAGCTCACCAATCAGGGCTGGAAACACCATATATTTT	CASSPIRAGNTIYF
TRBV6-2/TRBV6-3	TRBD2	few	TRBJ2-1	TGTGCCAGCAGTTACTCGAGGGTACTAGCGGGGGACCGAGGGGGAGAGCAGTTCTTC	CASSYSRVLAGDRGGEQFF
TRBV2	TRBD1	once	TRBJ1-2	TGTGCCAGCAGTCGCCGGGACAGGGGATGGGGTGGCTACACCTTC	CASSRRDRGWGGYTF
TRBV4-1	TRBD2	-	TRBJ2-5	TGCGCCAGCAGCCAAGATTTAGCGGGGGGCCAAGAGACCCAGTACTTC	CASSQDLAGGQETQYF
TRBV29-1	-	-	TRBJ1-5	TGCAGCGTTGAACAGGATAGCAATCAGCCCCAGCATTTT	CSVEQDSNQPQHF
TRBV10-3	TRBD1	once	TRBJ1-6	TGTGGTTCCGGGACAGGGAATTCACCCCTCCACTTT	CGSGTGNSPLHF
TRBV29-1	TRBD2	-	TRBJ2-7	TGCAGCGTTGGGACTAGCGGGGGGGACTACGAGCAGTACTTC	CSVGTSGGDYEQYF
TRBV29-1	-	-	TRBJ2-7	TGCAGCGTAATCGGAGCCTCCTACGAGCAGTACTTC	CSVIGASYEQYF
TRBV10-3	-	-	TRBJ1-2	TGTGCCATCAGTGAGACGCCGACAGAATATGGCTACACCTTC	CAISETPTEYGYTF
TRBV3-1/TRBV3-2	TRBD2	-	TRBJ2-7	TGTGCCAGCAGCCGCGGACTAGCGGGTCTAAGACACGAGCAGTACTTC	CASSRGLAGLRHEQYF
TRBV18	-	once	TRBJ1-6	TGTGCCAGCTCACCACAGGGGGGGAATTCACCCCTCCACTTT	CASSPQGGNSPLHF
TRBV6-2/TRBV6-3	-	-	TRBJ1-2	TGTGCCAGCAGTTACTCCGGGGTGAGGAGTCGCTACACCTTC	CASSYSGVRSRYTF
TRBV2	-	-	TRBJ2-6	TGTGCCAGCAGTCAAGAGGGGATGAGCTCTGGGGCCAACGTCCTGACTTTC	CASSQEGMSSGANVLTF
TRBV3-1/TRBV3-2	-	-	TRBJ2-7	TGTGCCAGCAGCCACGGGGGGCGTTGGGAGCAGTACTTC	CASSHGGRWEQYF
TRBV19	-	-	TRBJ2-5	TGTGCCAGTAGTATACGGTACAGGGAGACCCAGTACTTC	CASSIRYRETQYF
TRBV7-9	-	-	TRBJ1-5	TGTGCCAGCAGCTTAGGAGGTCCGGGGGGTTGGCAGCCCCAGCATTTT	CASSLGGPGGWQPQHF
TRBV13	TRBD1	-	TRBJ2-2	TGTGCCAGCAGCCCAACACCGGGACAGGGGTTGGGGGACACCGGGGAGCTGTTTTTT	CASSPTPGQGLGDTGELFF
TRBV3-1/TRBV3-2	-	-	TRBJ2-2	TGTGCCAGCAGCCCGGGGAAGGGAGGCACCGGGGAGCTGTTTTTT	CASSPGKGGTGELFF
TRBV5-4	-	-	TRBJ1-2	TGTGCCAGCAGCTCCCCCGGGACAACACTCTATGGCTACACCTTC	CASSSPGTTLYGYTF
TRBV14	TRBD1	-	TRBJ1-5	TGTGCCAGCAGCCAAGTATGGGACAGGGCCAATCAGCCCCAGCATTTT	CASSQVWDRANQPQHF